This T cell receptor beta chain came from a study of control samples from healthy donors and cancer patients. In its sample, this clone was seen once. V was shortened by 3 bases and J by 6 bases, with 11 bases between the two germline ends. This CDR3 contains 13 residues. Germline loops: CDR1 SGHAT, CDR2 FQNNGV. TCRdb keeps only in-frame clones here, not all; method: immunoSEQ multiplex PCR. The table has over 80,000 clones, about nine tenths seen once; the top ten hold approximately 14%. The genes are TRBV11-2 and TRBJ1-2; D gene unclear. Material for sequencing was blood. This TCR came from a man in his thirties or forties in good health. CDR3 protein: CASSLGKIDGYTF. The CDR3 DNA is TGTGCCAGCAGCTTGGGGAAAATCGATGGCTACACCTTC.